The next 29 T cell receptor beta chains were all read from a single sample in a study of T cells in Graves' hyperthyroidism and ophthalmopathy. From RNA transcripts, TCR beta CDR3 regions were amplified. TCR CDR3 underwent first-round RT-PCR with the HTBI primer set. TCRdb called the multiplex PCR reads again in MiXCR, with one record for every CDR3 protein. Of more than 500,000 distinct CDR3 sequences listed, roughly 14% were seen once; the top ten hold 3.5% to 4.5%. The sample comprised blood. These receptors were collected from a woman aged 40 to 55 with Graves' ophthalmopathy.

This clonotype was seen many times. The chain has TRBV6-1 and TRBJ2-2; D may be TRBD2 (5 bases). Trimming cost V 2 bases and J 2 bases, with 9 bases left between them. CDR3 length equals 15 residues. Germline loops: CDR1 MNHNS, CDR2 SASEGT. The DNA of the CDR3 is TGTGCCAGCAGTGAACCGGGGAAAAACACCGGGGAGCTGTTTTTT. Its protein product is CASSEPGKNTGELFF.

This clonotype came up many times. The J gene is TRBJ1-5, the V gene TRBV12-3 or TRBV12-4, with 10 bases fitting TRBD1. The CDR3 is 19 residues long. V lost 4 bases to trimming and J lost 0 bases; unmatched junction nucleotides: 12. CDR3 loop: CASSSTRDRGVYSNQPQHF. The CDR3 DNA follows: TGTGCCAGCAGTTCGACCCGGGACAGGGGCGTTTATAGCAATCAGCCCCAGCATTTT.

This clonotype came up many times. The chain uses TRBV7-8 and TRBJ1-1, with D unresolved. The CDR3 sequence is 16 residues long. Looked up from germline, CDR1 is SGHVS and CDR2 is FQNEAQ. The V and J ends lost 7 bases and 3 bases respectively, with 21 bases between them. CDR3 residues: CASTVLKAGWDTEAFF. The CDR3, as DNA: TGTGCCAGCACCGTCCTCAAGGCGGGCTGGGACACTGAAGCTTTCTTT.

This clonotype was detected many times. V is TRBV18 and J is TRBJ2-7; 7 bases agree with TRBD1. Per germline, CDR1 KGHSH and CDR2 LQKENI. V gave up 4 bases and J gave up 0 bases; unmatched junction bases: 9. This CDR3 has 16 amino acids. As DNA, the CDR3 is TGTGCCAGCTCACAACACAGGGGACGCAGCTCCTACGAGCAGTACTTC. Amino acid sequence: CASSQHRGRSSYEQYF.

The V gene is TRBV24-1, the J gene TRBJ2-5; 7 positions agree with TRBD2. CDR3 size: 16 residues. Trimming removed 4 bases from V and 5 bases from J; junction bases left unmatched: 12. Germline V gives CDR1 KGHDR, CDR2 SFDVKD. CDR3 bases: TGTGCCACCAGTGAAACCTATCCCGGGGGGAGGGAGACCCAGTACTTC. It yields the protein CATSETYPGGRETQYF.

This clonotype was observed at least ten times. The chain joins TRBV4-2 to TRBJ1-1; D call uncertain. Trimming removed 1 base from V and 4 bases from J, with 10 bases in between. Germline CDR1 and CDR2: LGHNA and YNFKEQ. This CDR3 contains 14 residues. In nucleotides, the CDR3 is TGTGCCAGCAGCCAAGTAATATGGCGCACTGAAGCTTTCTTT. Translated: CASSQVIWRTEAFF.

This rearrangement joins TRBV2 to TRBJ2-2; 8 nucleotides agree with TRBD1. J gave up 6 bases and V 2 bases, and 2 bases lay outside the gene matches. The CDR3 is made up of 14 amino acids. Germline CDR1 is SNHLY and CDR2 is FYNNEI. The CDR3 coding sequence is TGTGCCAGCAGTGAAACGACAGGGGCCGGGGAGCTGTTTTTT. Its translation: CASSETTGAGELFF.

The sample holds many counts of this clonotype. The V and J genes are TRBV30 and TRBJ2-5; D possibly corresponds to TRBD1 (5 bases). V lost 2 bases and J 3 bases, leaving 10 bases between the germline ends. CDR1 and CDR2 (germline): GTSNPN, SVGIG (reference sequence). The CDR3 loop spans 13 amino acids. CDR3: CAWSQGNEETQYF. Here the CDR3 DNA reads TGTGCCTGGAGTCAGGGTAATGAAGAGACCCAGTACTTC.

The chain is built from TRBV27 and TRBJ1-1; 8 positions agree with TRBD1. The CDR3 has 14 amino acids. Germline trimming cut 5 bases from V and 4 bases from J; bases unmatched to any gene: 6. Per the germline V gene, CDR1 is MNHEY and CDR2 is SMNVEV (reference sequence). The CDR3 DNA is TGTGCCAGCAGTCTCCGGGACAGGACCACTGAAGCTTTCTTT. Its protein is CASSLRDRTTEAFF.

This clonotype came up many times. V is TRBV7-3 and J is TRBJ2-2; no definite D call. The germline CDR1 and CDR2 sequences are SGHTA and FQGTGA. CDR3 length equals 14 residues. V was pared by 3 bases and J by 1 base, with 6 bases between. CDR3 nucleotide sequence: TGTGCCAGCAGCTTCCGACAGAACACCGGGGAGCTGTTTTTT. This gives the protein CASSFRQNTGELFF.

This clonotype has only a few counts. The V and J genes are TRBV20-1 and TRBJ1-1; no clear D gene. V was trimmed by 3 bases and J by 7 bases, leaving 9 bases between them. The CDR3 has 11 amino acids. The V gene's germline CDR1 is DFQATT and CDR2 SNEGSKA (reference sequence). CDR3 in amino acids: CSASRGLEAFF. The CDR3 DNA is TGCAGTGCTAGTCGGGGTCTTGAAGCTTTCTTT.

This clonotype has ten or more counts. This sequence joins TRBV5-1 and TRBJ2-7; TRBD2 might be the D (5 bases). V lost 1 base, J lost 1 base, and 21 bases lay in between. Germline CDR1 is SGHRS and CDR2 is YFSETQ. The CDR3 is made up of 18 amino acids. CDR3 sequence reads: CASSLSRAIHPGSYEQYF. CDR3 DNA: TGCGCCAGCAGCTTGAGTCGGGCTATTCATCCGGGGTCCTACGAGCAGTACTTC.

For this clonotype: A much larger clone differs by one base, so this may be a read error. Written as DNA, the CDR3 is TGTACCAGCGGGCCAGCGGATCCGAGCTCCTACGAGCAGTACTTC. Its protein product is CTSGPADPSSYEQYF. The chain combines TRBV28 with TRBJ2-7; D might be TRBD2 (6 bases). CDR1 and CDR2 (germline): MDHEN, SYDVKM. The CDR3 length is 15 residues.

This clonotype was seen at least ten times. Here the CDR3 reads CASSLAQRASGNTIYF. CDR3 DNA sequence: TGTGCCAGCAGTTTAGCGCAAAGGGCCTCAGGAAACACCATATATTTT. The chain is built from TRBV12-3 or TRBV12-4 and TRBJ1-3, with D uncertain. Trimming pared 0 bases from V and 4 bases from J, leaving 13 bases between. This CDR3 region has 16 residues.

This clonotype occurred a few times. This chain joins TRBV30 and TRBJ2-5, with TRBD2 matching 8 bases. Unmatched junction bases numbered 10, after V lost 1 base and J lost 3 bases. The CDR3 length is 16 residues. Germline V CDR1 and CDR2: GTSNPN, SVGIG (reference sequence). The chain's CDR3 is CAWSAQKTAGEETQYF. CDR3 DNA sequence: TGTGCCTGGAGTGCCCAAAAAACAGCGGGAGAAGAGACCCAGTACTTC.

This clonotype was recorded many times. CDR3 in amino acids: CASGSPGLAGGQTQYF. CDR3 nucleotide sequence: TGTGCCAGCGGATCCCCGGGACTAGCGGGAGGGCAGACCCAGTACTTC. This chain joins TRBV6-1 and TRBJ2-5; TRBD2 matches 16 bases. Germline assignment: CDR1 MNHNS and CDR2 SASEGT. This CDR3 comprises 16 residues. Trimming cost V 8 bases and J 6 bases; bases outside gene matches: 9.

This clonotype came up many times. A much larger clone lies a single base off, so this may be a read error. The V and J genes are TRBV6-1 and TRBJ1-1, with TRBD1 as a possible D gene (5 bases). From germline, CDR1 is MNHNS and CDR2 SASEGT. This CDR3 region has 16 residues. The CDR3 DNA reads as TGTGCCTGCAGTGAAGGCGGGGGAATTATGAACACTGAAGCTTTCTTT. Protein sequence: CACSEGGGIMNTEAFF.

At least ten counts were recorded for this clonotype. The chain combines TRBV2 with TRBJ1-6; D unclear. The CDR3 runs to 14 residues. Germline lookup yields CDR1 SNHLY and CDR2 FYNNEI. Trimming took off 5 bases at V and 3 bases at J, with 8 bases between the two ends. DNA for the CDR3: TGTGCCAGCAGTTTAGTTGTCTATAATTCACCCCTCCACTTT. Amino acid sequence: CASSLVVYNSPLHF.

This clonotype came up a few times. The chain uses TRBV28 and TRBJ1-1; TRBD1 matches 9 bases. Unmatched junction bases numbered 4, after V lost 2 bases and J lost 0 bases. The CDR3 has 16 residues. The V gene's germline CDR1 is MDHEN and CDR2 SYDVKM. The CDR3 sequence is CASSLAGTGMNTEAFF. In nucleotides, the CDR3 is TGTGCCAGCAGTTTAGCCGGGACAGGGATGAACACTGAAGCTTTCTTT.

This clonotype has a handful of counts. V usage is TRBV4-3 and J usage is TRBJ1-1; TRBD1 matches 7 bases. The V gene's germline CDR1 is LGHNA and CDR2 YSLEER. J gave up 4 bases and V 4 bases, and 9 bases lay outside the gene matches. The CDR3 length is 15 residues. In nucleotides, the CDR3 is TGCGCCAGCAGCCGGGCTCGGGACAGCGCCACTGAAGCTTTCTTT. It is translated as CASSRARDSATEAFF.

This chain's CDR3 is CASSSSEVYGYTF. In DNA form, the CDR3 reads TGTGCCAGCAGTTCCTCTGAAGTGTATGGCTACACCTTC. The chain combines TRBV27 with TRBJ1-2, with D unclear. V was shortened by 4 bases and J by 5 bases, with 11 bases between the two germline ends. Germline loops: CDR1 MNHEY, CDR2 SMNVEV (reference sequence). This CDR3 region has 13 residues.

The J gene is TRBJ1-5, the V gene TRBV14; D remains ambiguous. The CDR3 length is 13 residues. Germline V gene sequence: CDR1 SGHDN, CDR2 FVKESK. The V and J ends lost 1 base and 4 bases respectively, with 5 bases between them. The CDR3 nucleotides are TGTGCCAGCAGCCAAGCTCCTAATCAGCCCCAGCATTTT. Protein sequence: CASSQAPNQPQHF.

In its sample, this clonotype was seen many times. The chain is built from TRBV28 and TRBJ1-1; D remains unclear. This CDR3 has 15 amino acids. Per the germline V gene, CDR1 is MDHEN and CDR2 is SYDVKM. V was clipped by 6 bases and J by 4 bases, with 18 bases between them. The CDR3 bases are TGTGCCAGCAGCCGAAATCCACCGGGGAGCACTGAAGCTTTCTTT. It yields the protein CASSRNPPGSTEAFF.

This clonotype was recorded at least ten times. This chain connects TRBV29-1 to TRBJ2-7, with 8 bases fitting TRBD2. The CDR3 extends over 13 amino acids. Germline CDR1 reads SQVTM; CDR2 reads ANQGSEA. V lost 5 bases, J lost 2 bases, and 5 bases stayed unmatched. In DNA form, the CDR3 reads TGCAGCGTTACTAGCGGAGGGACCTACGAGCAGTACTTC. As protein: CSVTSGGTYEQYF.

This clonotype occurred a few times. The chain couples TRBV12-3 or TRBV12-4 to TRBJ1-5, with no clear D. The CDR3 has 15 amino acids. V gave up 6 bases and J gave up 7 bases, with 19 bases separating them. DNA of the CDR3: TGTGCCAGCAGGAAGGGCGGCGGTGGAGGACAGCCCCAGCATTTT. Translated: CASRKGGGGGQPQHF.

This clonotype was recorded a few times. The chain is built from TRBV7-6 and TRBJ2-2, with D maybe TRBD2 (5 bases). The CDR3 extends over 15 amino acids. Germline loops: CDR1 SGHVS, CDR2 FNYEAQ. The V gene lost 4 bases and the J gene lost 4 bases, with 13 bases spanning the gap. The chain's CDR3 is CASSSRPEGTGELFF. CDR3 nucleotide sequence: TGTGCCAGCAGCTCGCGACCTGAGGGCACCGGGGAGCTGTTTTTT.

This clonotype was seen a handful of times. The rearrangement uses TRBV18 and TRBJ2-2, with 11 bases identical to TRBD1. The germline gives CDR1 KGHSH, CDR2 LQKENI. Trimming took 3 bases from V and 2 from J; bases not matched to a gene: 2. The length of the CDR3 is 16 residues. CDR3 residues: CASSPGTGGNTGELFF. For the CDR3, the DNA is TGTGCCAGCTCACCTGGGACAGGGGGAAACACCGGGGAGCTGTTTTTT.

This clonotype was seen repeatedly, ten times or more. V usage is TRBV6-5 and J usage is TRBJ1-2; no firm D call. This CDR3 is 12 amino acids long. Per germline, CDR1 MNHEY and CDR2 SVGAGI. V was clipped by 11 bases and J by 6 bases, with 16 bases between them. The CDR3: CAAKGARDGYTF. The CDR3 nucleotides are TGTGCCGCTAAAGGAGCCAGAGATGGCTACACCTTC.

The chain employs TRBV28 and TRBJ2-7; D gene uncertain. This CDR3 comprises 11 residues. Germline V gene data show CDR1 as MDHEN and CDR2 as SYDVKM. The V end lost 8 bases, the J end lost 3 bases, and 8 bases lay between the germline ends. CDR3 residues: CASWLDYEQYF. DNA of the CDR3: TGTGCCAGCTGGTTGGACTACGAGCAGTACTTC.